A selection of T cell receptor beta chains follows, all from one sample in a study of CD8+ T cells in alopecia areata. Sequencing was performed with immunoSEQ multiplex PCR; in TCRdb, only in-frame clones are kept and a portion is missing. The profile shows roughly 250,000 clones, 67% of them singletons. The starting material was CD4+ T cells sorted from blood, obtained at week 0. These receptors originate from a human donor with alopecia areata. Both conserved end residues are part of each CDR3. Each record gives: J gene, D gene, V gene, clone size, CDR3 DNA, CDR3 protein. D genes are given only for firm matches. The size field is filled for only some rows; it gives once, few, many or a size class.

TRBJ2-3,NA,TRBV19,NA,TGTGCCAGTAGTACGGACTCACCCGGCACAGATACGCAGTATTTT,CASSTDSPGTDTQYF
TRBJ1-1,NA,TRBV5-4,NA,TGTGCCAGCAGCTTCATATCGACTGAAGCTTTCTTT,CASSFISTEAFF
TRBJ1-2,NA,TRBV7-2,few,TGTGCCAGCAGCTGGGGACCTACTGCTAACTATGGCTACACCTTC,CASSWGPTANYGYTF
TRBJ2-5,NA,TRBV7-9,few,TGTGCCAGCAGCTTAGACCTGGGGGAGACCCAGTACTTC,CASSLDLGETQYF
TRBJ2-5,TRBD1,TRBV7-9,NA,TGTGCCAGCAGCGACTGGGACAGGGTGAAGGTCGGCCAGTACTTC,CASSDWDRVKVGQYF
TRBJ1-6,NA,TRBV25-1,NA,TGTGCCAGCAGAACCGGGACCCATAATTCACCCCTCCACTTT,CASRTGTHNSPLHF
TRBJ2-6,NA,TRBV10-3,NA,TGTGCCATCAGCCAAGGAAGCTCTGGGGCCAACGTCCTGACTTTC,CAISQGSSGANVLTF
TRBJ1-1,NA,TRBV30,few,TGTGCCTGGTCTCAGTCCGGGGTTCTCATGAACACTGAAGCTTTCTTT,CAWSQSGVLMNTEAFF
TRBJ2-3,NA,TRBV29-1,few,TGCAGCGTTGGGGCGGGGGCCCTCACAGATACGCAGTATTTT,CSVGAGALTDTQYF
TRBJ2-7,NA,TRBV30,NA,TGTGCCTGGAGTGGGGACGAGCAGTACTTC,CAWSGDEQYF
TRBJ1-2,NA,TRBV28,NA,TGTGCCAGCAGCCAGGGGCAGGACTATGGCTACACCTTC,CASSQGQDYGYTF
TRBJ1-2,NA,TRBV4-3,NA,TGCGCCAGCAGCCAAGAGGGGGGTATTACCTATGGCTACACCTTC,CASSQEGGITYGYTF
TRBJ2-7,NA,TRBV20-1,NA,TGCAGTGCTAGTTACGGCTACGAGCAGTACTTC,CSASYGYEQYF
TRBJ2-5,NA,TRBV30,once,TGTGCCTGGAGTGGGCCGGGGACCCAGTACTTC,CAWSGPGTQYF
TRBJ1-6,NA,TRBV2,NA,TGTGCCAGCAAAGGGGGTTCACCCCTCCACTTT,CASKGGSPLHF